The 2 T cell receptor beta chains given below trace back to one sample, sequenced in a study of metastatic and nonmetastatic thyroid tumors. Each patient came to thyroid surgery without any prior treatment (of any kind). TCRdb redid the clone calls on the PCR reads using MiXCR. Of approximately 86,000 clones listed, 9.5% to 15% are singletons. Sequenced sample: tumor tissue. Source of these receptors: a female donor with papillary thyroid cancer or a benign thyroid nodule (not recorded which). Some clones in this sample may be carry-over from other donors' samples.

This clone was recorded at least ten times. The chain combines TRBV19 with TRBJ1-5; possible D gene TRBD1, 5 bases. Germline CDR1 and CDR2: LNHDA and SQIVND (reference sequence). This CDR3 is 15 amino acids long. The ends were cut back, 5 bases at V and 7 bases at J, with 18 bases in the middle. CDR3 sequence reads: CASSEQLGGVQPQHF. In DNA form, the CDR3 reads TGTGCCAGTAGTGAGCAGTTGGGAGGGGTACAGCCCCAGCATTTT.

This clone was counted at least ten times. The chain employs TRBV15 and TRBJ1-1; unclear D gene. CDR1 is LNHNV, CDR2 YYDKDF, per germline (reference sequence). With 1 base removed from V and 1 base from J, the gap between germline ends came to 10 bases. CDR3 length: 15 amino acids. As DNA, the CDR3 is TGTGCCACCAGCAGAGTTACGAACAGGAACACTGAAGCTTTCTTT. It codes for CATSRVTNRNTEAFF.